These T cell receptor beta chains were read from a single sample in a study of T-cell memory formation after mild COVID-19. One entry per CDR3 protein results from TCRdb running MiXCR on the 5' RACE reads. The sample comprises 130,000 to 150,000 distinct CDR3 sequences, under 7% of which are singletons, and around 2% rests with the top ten. The sample consisted of PBMCs or a T cell subset sorted from them (not recorded which). These receptor sequences come from an adult woman who had mild COVID-19 (a few samples of this study predate the infection). Cell type and time point are not known. CDR3s include the opening cysteine and the closing phenylalanine or tryptophan. The D gene is left open where the match is weak. Size values are once, few and many counts, or a class for expanded clones, and some rows have none.

V	J	size	D	DNA	CDR3
TRBV3-1	TRBJ2-1	many	TRBD2	TGTGCCAGCAGCCAAGCGACTAGCGGGGTCTACAATGAGCAGTTCTTC	CASSQATSGVYNEQFF
TRBV29-1	TRBJ2-3	many	TRBD1	TGCAGCGGCGATATTACAGGGGCTGGCACATATACGCAGTATTTT	CSGDITGAGTYTQYF
TRBV5-5	TRBJ2-3	few	-	TGTGCCAGCAGCTTGCAAAGGGGAACGCAGTATTTT	CASSLQRGTQYF
TRBV12-3/TRBV12-4	TRBJ1-2	-	-	TGTGCCAGCACCCACAGGCTTACGGGGGGCGCGGTCTATGGCTACACCTTC	CASTHRLTGGAVYGYTF
TRBV7-3	TRBJ2-3	once	-	TGTGCCAGCAGCTTAGACGCAACCCTCACAGATACGCAGTATTTT	CASSLDATLTDTQYF
TRBV4-1	TRBJ2-4	few	-	TGCGCCAGCAGCCATGGGGTTGAGGGATTGAACATTCAGTACTTC	CASSHGVEGLNIQYF
TRBV7-2	TRBJ1-1	few	-	TGTGCCAGCAGCTTAATTAGGGGGAACACTGAAGCTTTCTTT	CASSLIRGNTEAFF
TRBV13	TRBJ2-7	-	-	TGTGCCAGCAGCTCCCTGGAGGGGTGGGAGCAGTACTTC	CASSSLEGWEQYF
TRBV5-6	TRBJ2-6	-	-	TGTGCCAGCAGCTTGGTCTACAGCTCTGGGGCCAACGTCCTGACTTTC	CASSLVYSSGANVLTF
TRBV5-1	TRBJ2-4	-	-	TGCGCCAGCAGCTTGGCCGTAGGGATTCTAGCCAAAAACATTCAGTACTTC	CASSLAVGILAKNIQYF
TRBV7-8	TRBJ1-5	many	TRBD1	TGTGCCAGCAGCTTAGGAATGGGCAGGGGGCAACAGCCCCAGCATTTT	CASSLGMGRGQQPQHF
TRBV12-3/TRBV12-4	TRBJ2-1	many	-	TGTGCCAGCAGGGCTACTGCCAATGAGCAGTTCTTC	CASRATANEQFF
TRBV5-1	TRBJ2-7	-	-	TGCGCCAGCAGCCTGTCGGCCGGGGGACAGTTCAACGAGCAGTACTTC	CASSLSAGGQFNEQYF
TRBV4-1	TRBJ2-3	-	-	TGCGCCAGCAGCCAAGCAACAGATACGCAGTATTTT	CASSQATDTQYF
TRBV28	TRBJ2-1	-	TRBD2	TGTGCCAGCAGTCCTTGGACTAGCGGGAACAATGAGCAGTTCTTC	CASSPWTSGNNEQFF
TRBV30	TRBJ2-5	many	-	TGTGCCTCCAACCCAGAAGGGGGGGGCCGGGAGACCCAGTACTTC	CASNPEGGGRETQYF
TRBV12-3/TRBV12-4	TRBJ2-1	many	-	TGTGCCAGCAGCTTAGAGGGGTCCCAGACGTTCTTC	CASSLEGSQTFF
TRBV5-5	TRBJ2-1	-	TRBD2	TGTGCCAGCAGCACTATAGCGGGAAGCTACAATGAGCAGTTCTTC	CASSTIAGSYNEQFF
TRBV12-3/TRBV12-4	TRBJ1-5	few	TRBD1	TGTGCCAGCAGCTCACAGGGGGCTGGCAATCAGCCCCAGCATTTT	CASSSQGAGNQPQHF
TRBV7-3	TRBJ2-2	few	-	TGTGCCAGCAGCTTCTCGCGGACTACCGGGGAGCTGTTTTTT	CASSFSRTTGELFF
TRBV30	TRBJ2-5	few	-	TGTGCCTGGAGCAGTAAGACCCAGTACTTC	CAWSSKTQYF
TRBV3-1	TRBJ2-7	few	TRBD1	TGTGCCAGCAGCCGTCAACAGGGGTACGAGCAGTACTTC	CASSRQQGYEQYF
TRBV3-1	TRBJ1-1	-	-	TGTGCCAGCAGCCAAGGAGGGGGTTCCACTGAAGCTTTCTTT	CASSQGGGSTEAFF
TRBV7-9	TRBJ2-5	many	-	TGTGCCAGCAGCTCGACAGAACAAGAGACCCAGTACTTC	CASSSTEQETQYF
TRBV11-2	TRBJ2-7	-	-	TGTGCCAGCAGCCCACCTAGGAGCGAGCAGTACTTC	CASSPPRSEQYF
TRBV18	TRBJ2-2	-	TRBD2	TGTGCCAGCTCACCTACGTTAACTAGCGGGATCGCCGGGGAGCTGTTTTTT	CASSPTLTSGIAGELFF
TRBV7-9	TRBJ2-2	-	TRBD2	TGTGCCAGCAGCTTCAAGCGGGAGTATACCGGGGAGCTGTTTTTT	CASSFKREYTGELFF
TRBV10-3	TRBJ2-7	few	TRBD2	TGTGCCATCAATAACCCGCCGTTAAGACTAGCGGGAGAGTCCGAGCAGTACTTC	CAINNPPLRLAGESEQYF
TRBV19	TRBJ2-3	few	TRBD1	TGTGCCAGTAGTATCCACCCGACAGGGGGGAGCACAGATACGCAGTATTTT	CASSIHPTGGSTDTQYF
TRBV7-9	TRBJ2-7	-	-	TGTGCCAGCAGCTTTTTCGGGGGAGATGCGCACGAGCAGTACTTC	CASSFFGGDAHEQYF
TRBV5-1	TRBJ1-2	few	-	TGCGCCAGCAGTCCTTCTGGCGCACTCTATGGCTACACCTTC	CASSPSGALYGYTF
TRBV5-1	TRBJ2-7	many	TRBD1	TGCGCCAGCAGGTGGGGACAGGGGGCCTACGAGCAGTACTTC	CASRWGQGAYEQYF
TRBV2	TRBJ2-7	many	-	TGTGCCAGCAGTGAAGGGCCCCACGAGCAGTACTTC	CASSEGPHEQYF